One sample yielded the 17 T cell receptor beta chains listed below, sequenced in a study of PD-1 blockade in mismatch repair-deficient tumors. Profiling relied on immunoSEQ multiplex PCR, and the TCRdb table lists in-frame clones only, not all of them. The sample includes 80,000 to 130,000 clones, 82% of them seen just once. Source: peripheral blood, taken roughly 35 weeks after starting pembrolizumab. The origin of the receptors is an adult with mismatch repair-deficient cancer.

A word on this clone: Other DNA sequences in the same sample also yield this CDR3. The rearrangement uses TRBV11-3 and TRBJ2-1; 11 bases are shared with TRBD2. V shed 1 base and J 3 bases; nucleotides not matched to a gene: 2. This CDR3 region has 16 residues. Per the germline V gene, CDR1 is SGHNT and CDR2 is YENEEA. The CDR3 sequence is CASSLAGTSGYNEQFF. CDR3 DNA: TGTGCCAGCAGCTTAGCTGGGACTAGCGGCTACAATGAGCAGTTCTTC. Full variable domain (missing parts from reference TRBV11-3 and TRBJ2-1): EAGVVQSPRYKIIEKKQPVAFWCNPISGHNTLYWYLQNLGQGPELLIRYENEEAVDDSQLPKDRFSAERLKGVDSTLKIQPAELGDSAVYLCASSLAGTSGYNEQFFGPGTRLTVL.

The gene calls are TRBV5-4 and TRBJ2-5, with a possible D match to TRBD2 (6 bases). Trimming pared 6 bases from V and 4 bases from J, leaving 16 bases between. The CDR3 covers 14 residues. The germline V gene has CDR1 SGHNT and CDR2 YYREEE (reference sequence). The chain's CDR3 is CASKMAGLVETQYF. The CDR3 nucleotides read TGTGCCAGCAAGATGGCGGGACTGGTAGAGACCCAGTACTTC.

Here the CDR3 DNA reads TGTGCCAGCAGCTTAGCGCTTGGCGGGGGGGCTGGGGAGCAGTACTTC. Its protein product is CASSLALGGGAGEQYF. The gene calls are TRBV7-2 and TRBJ2-7; TRBD2 matches 9 bases. V was clipped by 0 bases and J by 7 bases; unmatched bases: 10. The CDR3 runs to 16 residues. The germline gives CDR1 SGHTA, CDR2 FQGNSA.

V is TRBV28 and J is TRBJ1-2; no clear D gene. CDR3 length equals 13 residues. The V end was cut by 5 bases, the J end by 8 bases, with 15 bases between. The germline CDR1 and CDR2 sequences are MDHEN and SYDVKM. DNA of the CDR3: TGTGCCAGCAGTACTTTCGGTGGAGGCGGCTACACCTTC. Translated: CASSTFGGGGYTF.

This clone is a singleton in its sample. The chain is built from TRBV6-5 and TRBJ1-1; D is ambiguous. Germline V CDR1 and CDR2: MNHEY, SVGAGI. Trimming stripped 7 bases from V and 4 bases from J, with 10 bases between. CDR3 length equals 12 residues. As DNA, the CDR3 is TGTGCCAGCATGTTTGAGGGCACTGAAGCTTTCTTT. Translated, it gives CASMFEGTEAFF.

V usage is TRBV19 and J usage is TRBJ1-5; TRBD1 is a possible D gene (5 bases). Germline V CDR1 and CDR2: LNHDA, SQIVND (reference sequence). Trimming stripped 5 bases from V and 6 bases from J, with 17 bases between. The CDR3 length is 15 residues. The CDR3 DNA sequence: TGTGCCAGTAGTTTTGGGACGGGAGAAGGTCAGCCCCAGCATTTT. It encodes CASSFGTGEGQPQHF.

The chain couples TRBV4-1 to TRBJ1-4; D is uncertain. The CDR3 has 21 amino acids. Germline loops: CDR1 MGHRA, CDR2 YSYEKL. With 0 bases removed from V and 1 base from J, the gap between germline ends came to 24 bases. For the CDR3, the DNA is TGCGCCAGCAGCCAAGATTTATTACAGCGAGGGTATGTTCGAACTAATGAAAAACTGTTTTTT. It encodes CASSQDLLQRGYVRTNEKLFF.

This chain links TRBV7-6 with TRBJ2-3; 9 bases line up with TRBD2. The V and J ends lost 5 bases and 11 bases, in that order; junction bases with no gene match: 20. CDR3 length: 17 residues. Germline CDR1 is SGHVS and CDR2 is FNYEAQ. The CDR3 region is CASSDVRSGGFSGKQYF. In DNA form, the CDR3 reads TGTGCCAGCAGCGACGTACGTAGCGGGGGCTTCTCAGGGAAGCAGTATTTT.

This sequence joins TRBV6-1 and TRBJ1-2; D unclear. Germline CDR1 reads MNHNS; CDR2 reads SASEGT. Between the trimmed V and J ends, which lost 7 bases and 6 bases, there was a span of 15 bases. The CDR3 length is 13 residues. The CDR3 region has the DNA TGTGCCAGCAAGGCCGGCCGCATGAATGGCTACACCTTC. Protein product: CASKAGRMNGYTF.

The rearrangement uses TRBV11-2 and TRBJ2-1; 9 positions match TRBD1. The germline V gene has CDR1 SGHAT and CDR2 FQNNGV. After removal of 5 bases from V and 9 bases from J, the junction contained 8 bases not matched to a gene. The CDR3 loop spans 14 amino acids. The CDR3 DNA reads TGTGCCAGCAGCCGGGGGGACAGGGCCAGTGAGCAGTTCTTC. Its translation: CASSRGDRASEQFF.

The chain recombines TRBV7-9 with TRBJ2-5, with D unclear. This CDR3 is built from 11 residues. The V gene's germline CDR1 is SEHNR and CDR2 FQNEAQ (reference sequence). Deletions cut 4 bases from V and 2 bases from J, with 2 bases between. In DNA, the CDR3 is TGTGCCAGCAGCTCGCAAGAGACCCAGTACTTC. Translated: CASSSQETQYF. Full variable domain (missing parts from reference TRBV7-9 and TRBJ2-5): DTGVSQNPRHKITKRGQNVTFRCDPISEHNRLYWYRQTLGQGPEFLTYFQNEAQLEKSRLLSDRFSAERPKGSFSTLEIQRTEQGDSAMYLCASSSQETQYFGPGTRLLVL.

The sample holds one count of this clone. The V and J genes are TRBV27 and TRBJ2-1; D could derive from TRBD1 or TRBD2 (6 bases each). CDR1 MNHEY and CDR2 SMNVEV come from the germline V gene (reference sequence). CDR3 length equals 15 residues. Between the trimmed V and J ends, which lost 3 bases and 6 bases, there was a span of 15 bases. The chain's CDR3 is CASSFRGVAANEQFF. The CDR3 DNA reads as TGTGCCAGCAGTTTCAGGGGTGTAGCGGCCAATGAGCAGTTCTTC.

CDR3 sequence (DNA): TGTGCCAGCTCGCCGTGGCGGGAGTCAGGTGAGCAGTTCTTC. Its translation is CASSPWRESGEQFF. The chain has TRBV18 and TRBJ2-1, with 7 positions matching TRBD2. J lost 9 bases, V lost 6 bases, and 11 bases had no gene match. Germline lookup yields CDR1 KGHSH and CDR2 LQKENI. The CDR3 covers 14 residues.

V usage is TRBV5-1 and J usage is TRBJ2-7; TRBD2 agrees at 8 bases. Unmatched junction bases numbered 10, after V lost 4 bases and J lost 4 bases. This CDR3 spans 15 amino acids. Germline V gives CDR1 SGHRS, CDR2 YFSETQ. The CDR3 DNA reads as TGCGCCAGCAGCCCGGCGCGGGGGGCCGCATACGAGCAGTACTTC. This translates into CASSPARGAAYEQYF.

This clone was counted a single time. The chain has TRBV5-1 and TRBJ2-1; D might be TRBD2 (6 bases). The V end lost 4 bases, the J end lost 3 bases, and 11 bases lay between the germline ends. Germline V gene lookup returns CDR1 SGHRS and CDR2 YFSETQ. The CDR3 has 14 amino acids. The DNA of the CDR3 is TGCGCCAGCAGCCCAGGGACTGGCTACAATGAGCAGTTCTTC. Its translation is CASSPGTGYNEQFF.

The genes are TRBV4-1 and TRBJ2-5; D possibly corresponds to TRBD2 (6 bases). Germline CDR1 is MGHRA and CDR2 is YSYEKL. Deletions cut 3 bases from V and 5 bases from J, with 31 bases between. The CDR3 runs to 20 residues. The CDR3 DNA reads as TGCGCCAGCAGCCAGTTTCATGGCGGGTTCGCGTACGGGACTGGGGAGACCCAGTACTTC. Protein sequence: CASSQFHGGFAYGTGETQYF.

The chain couples TRBV7-3 to TRBJ2-3, with D perhaps TRBD1 (6 bases). The germline V gene has CDR1 SGHTA and CDR2 FQGTGA. The CDR3 consists of 15 residues. The V gene lost 2 bases and the J gene lost 3 bases, with 12 bases spanning the gap. CDR3 nucleotide sequence: TGTGCCAGCAGCTTAGTACAGGGAGTTACAGATACGCAGTATTTT. It yields the protein CASSLVQGVTDTQYF.